A single sample gave rise to the 3 T cell receptor beta chains below, sequenced in a study of cytomegalovirus exposure and HLA in healthy donors. Researchers ran the PCR with 60 Vbeta and 13 Jbeta primers. Using immunoSEQ multiplex PCR, the repertoire was profiled, and TCRdb retains in-frame clones only, with some absent. The table includes 160,000 or so clones, around 82% detected once. Sequencing input: PBMCs. Source of these receptors: a woman in her fifties or sixties in good health and CMV-seropositive.

The chain employs TRBV9 and TRBJ2-6, with 8 bases matching TRBD1. V lost 1 base to trimming and J lost 2 bases; unmatched junction nucleotides: 11. CDR1 and CDR2 (germline): SGDLS, YYNGEE. The length of the CDR3 is 19 residues. As DNA, the CDR3 is TGTGCCAGCAGCGTAACCCTGGGAACAGGGGGTGCTGGGGCCAACGTCCTGACTTTC. Translated: CASSVTLGTGGAGANVLTF.

The gene calls are TRBV29-1 and TRBJ1-1, with 9 bases aligning to TRBD1. This CDR3 has 12 residues. Germline V lookup: CDR1 SQVTM, CDR2 ANQGSEA. Trimming at V came to 7 bases and at J to 5 bases, leaving 5 bases not matched to a gene. The CDR3 bases are TGCAGCGCCACAGGGGGCGGGACTGAAGCTTTCTTT. Translation gives CSATGGGTEAFF. Drawing the rest from reference TRBV29-1 and TRBJ1-1, the complete variable domain is SAVISQKPSRDICQRGTSLTIQCQVDSQVTMMFWYRQQPGQSLTLIATANQGSEATYESGFVIDKFPISRPNLTFSTLTVSNMSPEDSSIYLCSATGGGTEAFFGQGTRLTVV.

The J gene is TRBJ1-1, the V gene TRBV10-1; TRBD1 agrees at 7 bases. The CDR3 covers 16 residues. Trimming removed 2 bases from V and 10 bases from J; junction bases left unmatched: 16. CDR1 WNHNN and CDR2 SYGVQD come from the germline V gene (reference sequence). The CDR3 loop reads CASSEDRVEKPLGAFF. The CDR3 nucleotides read TGCGCCAGCAGTGAGGACAGGGTAGAGAAGCCCCTGGGAGCTTTCTTT.